The source of this T cell receptor beta chain is a study of blood T cell repertoires in COVID-19. Overall study context: The United States, Italy and Spain provided the acute and convalescent COVID-19 samples.

The CDR3 has 15 amino acids. J gave up 2 bases and V 5 bases, and 2 bases lay outside the gene matches. Per germline, CDR1 SGHTA and CDR2 FQGNSA. Per the original data handling: Counts of nucleated cells, estimated from reference gene primer amplification, were obtained. Here immunoSEQ multiplex PCR was the method, and the copy in TCRdb shows in-frame clones only, minus some. V, J and clone size derive from that table, while D and trimming were established from the DNA sequence. The sample records 130,000 or so clones, around 82% being singletons. V is TRBV7-2 and J is TRBJ2-1; 11 bases fit TRBD2. Sequencing was carried out using peripheral blood. The sequence was obtained from a human donor in a cohort sampled during active COVID-19. The CDR3 region has the DNA TGTGCCAGCAGCGTTAGCGGGGGGGCCTACAATGAGCAGTTCTTC. Translated: CASSVSGGAYNEQFF. The full variable domain, completed using reference TRBV7-2 and TRBJ2-1, is GAGVSQSPSNKVTEKGKDVELRCDPISGHTALYWYRQSLGQGLEFLIYFQGNSAPDKSGLPSDRFSAERTGGSVSTLTIQRTQQEDSAVYLCASSVSGGAYNEQFFGPGTRLTVL.